This TCR beta chain stems from a study of blood T cell repertoires in COVID-19. With 4 bases removed from V and 4 bases from J, the gap between germline ends came to 14 bases. The CDR3 extends over 14 amino acids. CDR1 and CDR2 from the germline V gene are LNHDA and SQIVND (reference sequence). Using immunoSEQ multiplex PCR, the repertoire was profiled, and TCRdb retains in-frame clones only, with some absent. The table has around 70,000 clones, 80% to 85% seen once. The sequencing sample was made of peripheral blood. The TCR was taken from an older woman with acute or convalescent COVID-19. The rearrangement joins TRBV19 to TRBJ2-7; possible D gene TRBD1, 6 bases. The CDR3 loop is CASSTSTGFYEQYF. The DNA of the CDR3 is TGTGCCAGTAGTACCTCCACAGGGTTTTACGAGCAGTACTTC.